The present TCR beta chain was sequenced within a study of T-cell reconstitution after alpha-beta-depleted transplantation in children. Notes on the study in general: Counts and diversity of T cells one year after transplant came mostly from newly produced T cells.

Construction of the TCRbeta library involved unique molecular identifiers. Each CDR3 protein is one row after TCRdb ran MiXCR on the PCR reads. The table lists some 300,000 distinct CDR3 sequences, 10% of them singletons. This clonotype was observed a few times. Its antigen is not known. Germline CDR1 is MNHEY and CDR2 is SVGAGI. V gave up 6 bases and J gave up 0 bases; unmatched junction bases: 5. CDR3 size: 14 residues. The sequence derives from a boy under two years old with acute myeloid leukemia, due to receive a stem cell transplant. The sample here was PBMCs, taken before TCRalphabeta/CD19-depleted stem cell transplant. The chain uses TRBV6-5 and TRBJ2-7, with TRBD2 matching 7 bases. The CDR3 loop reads CASRWGGDSYEQYF. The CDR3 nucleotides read TGTGCCAGCAGATGGGGGGGGGACTCCTACGAGCAGTACTTC.